This T cell receptor beta chain is drawn from a study of T cell changes during pregnancy in multiple sclerosis. Repertoires were generated with immunoSEQ multiplex PCR, while TCRdb's copy carries only in-frame clones and drops some. The sample comprises 40,000 to 50,000 clones, roughly 93% of which are singletons, and roughly 3.7% rests with the top ten. Trimming shortened V by 4 bases and J by 4 bases, and 13 bases separated the two germline ends. In germline, CDR1 is MNHEY, CDR2 SMNVEV (reference sequence). The CDR3 loop spans 14 amino acids. This TCR derives from a female donor with multiple sclerosis, enrolled in a pregnancy study. The sample in question was CD8+ T cells from peripheral blood mononuclear cells, obtained after pregnancy. The rearrangement links TRBV27 to TRBJ1-2; D gene ambiguous. The CDR3 protein is CASSSARSGYGYTF. The CDR3 nucleotides read TGTGCCAGCAGTTCAGCGAGGTCCGGCTATGGCTACACCTTC.